The present TCR beta chain was sequenced within a study of blood T cells in healthy people across ages. Overall study findings and caveats: Naive T cell percentage showed a strong correlation with the diversity of TCR beta. Naive CD4+ cells and diversity were both higher in long-lived donors than in aged donors.

As regards this clonotype: Its antigen is as yet unknown. The germline gene is not matched at one end of the junction; a read error may be the cause.

The V gene's germline CDR1 is SGDLS and CDR2 YYNGEE. The CDR3 spans 16 residues. Using a J-beta primer mix together with a sample-barcoded 5' primer, a second PCR was run for roughly 7 to 11 cycles. Per-sample output comprised a minimum of 2.5 million paired-end reads containing CDR3. TCRdb re-called the 5' RACE reads through MiXCR, storing one row per CDR3 protein. The sample has around 1,900,000 distinct CDR3 sequences, roughly two fifths seen once. The chain combines TRBV9 with TRBJ1-2; 7 positions match TRBD1. This sequence was found in a human donor in good health. The sequenced sample consisted of blood. CDR3: CASSTPRQGSNYGYTF. The CDR3 DNA is TGTGCCAGCAGCACTCCTCGACAGGGATCTAACTACGGCTACACCTTC.